This T cell receptor beta chain was captured by sequencing in a study of Graves' ophthalmopathy and Graves' hyperthyroidism listed by TCRdb under 2018. Study-level background: Peripheral blood was collected before any treatment was given, at the time of initial diagnosis. The study used signatures of the TCR beta repertoire to tell Graves' ophthalmopathy apart from Graves' hyperthyroidism and to predict which patients would progress to ophthalmopathy. In total, approximately 130 blood samples were TCR-sequenced: some 43 ophthalmopathy, some 75 hyperthyroidism and approximately 17 hyperthyroidism-to-ophthalmopathy patients. To explore V-J signatures that separate ophthalmopathy from hyperthyroidism, a discovery set of around 97 patients was enrolled, consisting of fewer than 45 with ophthalmopathy and approximately 57 with stable hyperthyroidism. The approximately 100 discovery patients were randomly split 7:3 into training and test sets. For independent validation, a separate cohort was made up of some 18 hyperthyroidism patients plus 17 patients who later progressed from hyperthyroidism to ophthalmopathy. In roughly 6 hyperthyroidism patients, T-cell repertoires of thyroid tissue and blood were compared. Following sampling, methimazole starting at 30 mg daily was administered to hyperthyroidism patients, and high-dose intravenous methylprednisolone was administered to ophthalmopathy patients.

The ophthalmopathy patients had moderately to severely active disease, with a Clinical Activity Score of 3 or higher, a NOSPECS grade of 4 or higher, and a disease duration of less than 3 months. Patients were excluded if they had other autoimmune diseases, uncontrolled infections, pregnancy or lactation. Clinical symptoms, serum thyroxine, TRAb, thyroid ultrasound and orbital computed tomography formed the basis of the diagnosis. PBMCs were isolated from about 9 ml of fresh peripheral blood by Ficoll-Paque density gradient centrifugation. Trizol reagent was used to extract the total RNA, and its quality was then checked on an Agilent 2100 Bioanalyzer. What the study reported, not specific to this receptor: No statistical method was used to predetermine the sample size, and group allocation was not hidden from the investigators. Most of the expanded thyroid clonotypes with a frequency above 0.001 were also detected in blood, and it was suggested that the thyroid immune response may be reflected by blood repertoires. In validation, the model predicted ophthalmopathy progression with 70.59% sensitivity and roughly 72% specificity; fewer than 15 predicted patients were CT-confirmed with GO in a median of 6.5 months. Ophthalmopathy was separated from stable hyperthyroidism by the 13-signature model with about 89% sensitivity and around 81% specificity in cross-validation and with 80%/75% in the test set.

For repertoire sequencing, TCR beta CDR3 regions were amplified from RNA transcripts. HTBI primers and the Qiagen OneStep RT-PCR kit were used in a first-round RT-PCR, which was followed by a second-round multiplex PCR, size selection and purification. Sequencing of the libraries was carried out on an Illumina HiSeq2000 in paired-end mode with 100 bp reads. Processing in the source paper ran as follows. SOAPnuke was used to process the reads, throwing out any read that had adapters, had uncalled bases, had a mean Phred below 15, or lacked an exact constant-primer or identifier match. COPE v1.2.5 was used to merge the high-quality paired reads. Each unique nucleotide sequence was treated as a clonotype, and MiTCR v1.1 was used to align the clonotypes to the IMGT TRB V, D and J references. The analysis was limited to V-J combinations with a frequency above 0.0001, which together covered 99.2% of repertoires. For each V-J combination, a TCR clonal expansion and chaos score was defined as F50 clonal expansion divided by the chaos observed in the TCRdist matrix. Welch's t-statistics and random forest were used to reduce features to about a dozen V-J combinations, which were fed into a naive Bayes classifier. The similarity between thyroid and blood repertoires was quantified using the Morisita-Horn index. The public reads were quality trimmed at Q25 with fastp and then assembled into clones with MiXCR by TCRdb, keeping productive beta chains. Rows matching on CDR3 protein sequence are summarized as one entry with the most common DNA and genes. Clone size and V and J calls follow TCRdb, not the original study. The sample profile shows roughly 500,000 distinct CDR3 sequences; roughly an eighth of them were found once. In total, the top ten clones hold over 8% of the sample.

On this clonotype: The target of this receptor is not known. The input lacks base qualities; no much larger clone sits a single base away.

The CDR3, from cysteine to phenylalanine, totals 15 residues. Only CDR3 DNA is held: 45 bases, read in frame from base 1. Cut back by 2 bases and 5 bases, the V and J ends lie 15 bases apart. In the germline V gene (reference sequence), CDR1 corresponds to PRHDT and CDR2 to FYEKMQ. The chain is made from TRBV13 and TRBJ2-5; a tentative D match to TRBD2 spans 5 bases. Sequences were obtained from blood. This clonotype was sampled from a woman between 25 and 40 years old with Graves' ophthalmopathy. Donor details come from another sample of the same person, matched by shared clones. CDR3 reads: CASSLFSGERETQYF. The sequenced DNA is TGTGCCAGCAGCTTATTTTCTGGGGAGCGGGAGACCCAGTACTTC. With the portions outside the CDR3 filled from the reference TRBV13 and TRBJ2-5 genes, the complete variable region becomes AAGVIQSPRHLIKEKRETATLKCYPIPRHDTVYWYQQGPGQDPQFLISFYEKMQSDKGSIPDRFSAQQFSDYHSELNMSSLELGDSALYFCASSLFSGERETQYFGPGTRLLVL.